This T cell receptor (beta chain) is drawn from a study of neurological immune-mediated disorders. This clonotype was found many times. The germline V gene has CDR1 MNHEY and CDR2 SVGAGI. Trimming left V 2 bases short and J 2 bases short, with 7 bases between. The CDR3 loop spans 14 amino acids. TCRdb re-called the 5' RACE reads through MiXCR, storing one row per CDR3 protein. Of 95,000 to 150,000 distinct CDR3 sequences listed, about 3.4% are singletons. This TCR derives from a young woman with multiple sclerosis. The chain recombines TRBV6-5 with TRBJ1-5, with D unresolved. The sequenced sample was PBMCs. CDR3 sequence (DNA): TGTGCCAGCAGTTACAGGCACGGCAATCAGCCCCAGCATTTT. It encodes CASSYRHGNQPQHF.